This entry is about one T cell receptor beta chain. No antigen is known for it. One base away there is no much larger clone; base qualities are not given. This sample was included in a study of post-analysis software for immune sequencing data (dated by TCRdb to between 2015 and 2016). About the investigation overall: Relapsing-remitting, secondary progressive and progressive-relapsing multiple sclerosis were recorded as disease courses, and subtype annotation was lacking for some patients. A subset of samples was prepared in parallel using single-end sample barcoding, then pooled and co-amplified after Illumina adapter ligation. The patient repertoires were set against under 12 previously published healthy control repertoires from donors whose ages ranged from roughly 6 to 27 years.

Library creation used PCR. TCRdb names Illumina HiSeq 2500 as the instrument used. Unique molecular identifiers were incorporated into TCR beta cDNA libraries to reduce PCR and sequencing biases. Approximately 500,000 cDNA molecules were obtained per 1 to 10 million input T cells, so each molecule approximated one T cell. The patient libraries were prepared and sequenced using the same protocol as the earlier healthy control dataset. Within a given batch, samples were prepared together, multiplexed and sequenced on the same HiSeq lane. In the original analysis: Raw barcoded reads were processed with MIGEC, discarding single-read molecular identifier groups before consensus assembly and CDR3 extraction. VDJtools was used for post-analysis of the clonotype tables, and diversity was normalized by down-sampling every dataset to the size of the smallest sample. In repertoire overlap clustering, CDR3 amino acid sequences, but not nucleotide sequences, were matched to correct batch-related cross-sample contamination. Starting from the raw public reads, TCRdb applied fastp trimming at Q25, assembled clones with MiXCR and retained in-frame beta chains. One record per CDR3 amino acid sequence lists the most common genes and DNA. TCRdb's processing, not the study's, gives the V and J calls here. The sample table records hundreds of thousands of distinct CDR3 sequences; roughly half of these occur just once. Of the sample, 4.6% falls within the top ten clones.

To demonstrate the VDJtools post-analysis software, TCR beta repertoires were profiled from the peripheral blood of roughly 14 young patients with multiple sclerosis. The patients with multiple sclerosis were children and adolescents between 6 and 15 years of age. The paper as a whole reports these results and caveats: Significantly higher frequencies in patients than in controls were found for about five TRBV segments, including TRBV5-6, TRBV5-1 and TRBV20-1. Direct clustering with F measure revealed strong co-clustering of samples prepared in the same batch, which led to a batch-effect correction. Normalized Chao1 diversity was significantly lower in multiple sclerosis patients than controls, suggesting substantial peripheral T-cell clonal expansion. The multiple sclerosis patient group was slightly younger than the control group.

Based on the germline V gene, the CDR1 and CDR2 sequences are SGDLS and YYNGEE. A distance of 11 bases separates the germline ends of V and J, which lose 0 bases and 8 bases respectively. The CDR3 holds 14 amino acids from the cysteine to the phenylalanine. Just CDR3 DNA is preserved here, 42 bases in frame from base 1. The sample was blood. This TCR was recovered from a girl aged 10 to 17 with multiple sclerosis. The chain links TRBV9 with TRBJ2-2; perhaps TRBD1 is the D gene, with 5 bases matching. The nucleotides read TGTGCCAGCAGCGTAGTAGGGGAACCGGGGGAGCTGTTTTTT. It encodes CASSVVGEPGELFF.